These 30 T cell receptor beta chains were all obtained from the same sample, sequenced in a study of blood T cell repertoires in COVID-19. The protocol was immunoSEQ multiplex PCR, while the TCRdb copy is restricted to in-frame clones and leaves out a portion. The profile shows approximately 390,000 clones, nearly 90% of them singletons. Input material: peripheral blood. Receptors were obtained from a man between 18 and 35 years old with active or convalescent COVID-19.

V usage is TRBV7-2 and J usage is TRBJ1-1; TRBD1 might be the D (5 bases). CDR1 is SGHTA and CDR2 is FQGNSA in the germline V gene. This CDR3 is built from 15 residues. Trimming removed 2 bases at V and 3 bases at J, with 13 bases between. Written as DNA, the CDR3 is TGTGCCAGCAGCTTAAATCGGCAGGGCCACACTGAAGCTTTCTTT. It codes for CASSLNRQGHTEAFF. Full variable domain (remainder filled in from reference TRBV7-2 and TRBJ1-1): GAGVSQSPSNKVTEKGKDVELRCDPISGHTALYWYRQSLGQGLEFLIYFQGNSAPDKSGLPSDRFSAERTGGSVSTLTIQRTQQEDSAVYLCASSLNRQGHTEAFFGQGTRLTVV.

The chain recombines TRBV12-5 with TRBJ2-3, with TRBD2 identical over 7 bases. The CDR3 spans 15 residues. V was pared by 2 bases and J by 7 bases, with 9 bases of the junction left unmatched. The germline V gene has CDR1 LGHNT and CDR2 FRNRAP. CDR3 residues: CASGLSGGVENTQYF. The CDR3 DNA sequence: TGTGCTAGTGGTTTGTCGGGGGGAGTAGAAAATACGCAGTATTTT.

CDR3 in DNA: TGTGCCAGCAGCTTAACCCCCGGGACTATAGAGACCCAGTACTTC. This codes for CASSLTPGTIETQYF. This chain joins TRBV7-3 and TRBJ2-5; TRBD2 matches 7 bases. V was clipped by 0 bases and J by 4 bases; unmatched bases: 5. Germline CDR1 SGHTA, CDR2 FQGTGA. CDR3 length: 15 amino acids.

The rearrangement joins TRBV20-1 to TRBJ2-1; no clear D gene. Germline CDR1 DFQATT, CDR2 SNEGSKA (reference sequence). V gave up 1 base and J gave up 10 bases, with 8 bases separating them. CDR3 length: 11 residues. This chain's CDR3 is CSARGVREQFF. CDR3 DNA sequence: TGCAGTGCTAGAGGGGTCAGGGAGCAGTTCTTC.

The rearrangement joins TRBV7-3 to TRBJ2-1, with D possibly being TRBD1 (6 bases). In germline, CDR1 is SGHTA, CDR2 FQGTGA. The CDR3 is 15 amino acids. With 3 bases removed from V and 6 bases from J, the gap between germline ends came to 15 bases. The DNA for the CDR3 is TGTGCCAGCAGCTTTAGTTCGGGGACACTCAATGAGCAGTTCTTC. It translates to CASSFSSGTLNEQFF.

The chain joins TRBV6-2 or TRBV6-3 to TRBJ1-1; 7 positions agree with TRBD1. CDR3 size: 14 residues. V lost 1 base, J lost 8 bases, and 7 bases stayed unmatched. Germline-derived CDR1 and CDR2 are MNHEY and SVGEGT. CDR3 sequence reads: CASSYWRQGAEAFF. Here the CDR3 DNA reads TGTGCCAGCAGTTACTGGAGACAGGGAGCAGAAGCTTTCTTT.

The CDR3 DNA reads as TGTGCCACCAGTGATTTGGTCGCTAACTCCTACAATGAGCAGTTCTTC. It codes for CATSDLVANSYNEQFF. This sequence joins TRBV24-1 and TRBJ2-1, with D unclear. V was cut by 0 bases and J by 0 bases, with 8 bases left in between. The CDR3 spans 16 residues. Per the germline V gene, CDR1 is KGHDR and CDR2 is SFDVKD.

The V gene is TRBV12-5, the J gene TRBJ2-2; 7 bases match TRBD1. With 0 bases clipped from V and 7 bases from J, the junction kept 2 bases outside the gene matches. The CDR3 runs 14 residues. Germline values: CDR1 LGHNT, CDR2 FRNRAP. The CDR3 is CASGLVGGGGELFF. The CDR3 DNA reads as TGTGCTAGTGGTTTGGTAGGGGGCGGCGGGGAGCTGTTTTTT.

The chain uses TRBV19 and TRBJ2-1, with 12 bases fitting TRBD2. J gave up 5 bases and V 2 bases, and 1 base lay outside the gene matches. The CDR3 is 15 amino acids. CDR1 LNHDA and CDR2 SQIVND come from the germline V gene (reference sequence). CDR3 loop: CASSITSGRNNEQFF. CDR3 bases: TGTGCCAGTAGTATAACTAGCGGGAGGAACAATGAGCAGTTCTTC.

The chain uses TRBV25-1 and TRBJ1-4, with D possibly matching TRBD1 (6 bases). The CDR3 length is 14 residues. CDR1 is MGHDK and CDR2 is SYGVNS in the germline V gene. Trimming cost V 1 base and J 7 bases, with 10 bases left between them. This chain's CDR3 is CASSELGAGEKLFF. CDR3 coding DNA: TGTGCCAGCAGTGAATTGGGGGCGGGTGAAAAACTGTTTTTT.

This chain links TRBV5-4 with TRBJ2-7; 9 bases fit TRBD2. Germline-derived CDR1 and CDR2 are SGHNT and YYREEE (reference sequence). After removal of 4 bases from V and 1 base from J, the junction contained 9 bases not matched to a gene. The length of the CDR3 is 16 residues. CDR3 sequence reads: CASSIPSAGGSYEQYF. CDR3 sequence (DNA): TGTGCCAGCAGCATCCCCTCAGCGGGAGGTTCCTACGAGCAGTACTTC.

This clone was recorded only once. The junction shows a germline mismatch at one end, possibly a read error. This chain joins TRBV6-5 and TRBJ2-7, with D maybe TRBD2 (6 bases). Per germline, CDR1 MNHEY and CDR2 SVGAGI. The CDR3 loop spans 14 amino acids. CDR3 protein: CASSLGRLIYGQYF. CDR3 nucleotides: TGTGCCAGCAGTCTAGGGAGGTTAATCTACGGGCAGTACTTC.

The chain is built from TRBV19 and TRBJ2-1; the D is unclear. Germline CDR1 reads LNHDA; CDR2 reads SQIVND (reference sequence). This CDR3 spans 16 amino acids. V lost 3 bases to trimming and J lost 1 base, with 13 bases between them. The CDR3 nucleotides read TGTGCCAGTAGTATTGTCGCACAACCTTCCTACAATGAGCAGTTCTTC. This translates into CASSIVAQPSYNEQFF. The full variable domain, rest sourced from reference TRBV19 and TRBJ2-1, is DGGITQSPKYLFRKEGQNVTLSCEQNLNHDAMYWYRQDPGQGLRLIYYSQIVNDFQKGDIAEGYSVSREKKESFPLTVTSAQKNPTAFYLCASSIVAQPSYNEQFFGPGTRLTVL.

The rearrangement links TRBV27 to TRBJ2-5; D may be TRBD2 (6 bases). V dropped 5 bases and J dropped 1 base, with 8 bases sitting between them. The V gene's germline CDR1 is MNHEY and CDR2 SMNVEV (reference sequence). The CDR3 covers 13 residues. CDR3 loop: CASSRGTQETQYF. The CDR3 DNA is TGTGCCAGCAGTCGGGGGACCCAAGAGACCCAGTACTTC.

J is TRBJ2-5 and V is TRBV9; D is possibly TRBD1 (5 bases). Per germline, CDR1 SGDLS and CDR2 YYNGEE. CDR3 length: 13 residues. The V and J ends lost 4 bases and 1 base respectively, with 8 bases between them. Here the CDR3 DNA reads TGTGCCAGCAGCCGGCAGGGCCAAGAGACCCAGTACTTC. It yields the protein CASSRQGQETQYF.

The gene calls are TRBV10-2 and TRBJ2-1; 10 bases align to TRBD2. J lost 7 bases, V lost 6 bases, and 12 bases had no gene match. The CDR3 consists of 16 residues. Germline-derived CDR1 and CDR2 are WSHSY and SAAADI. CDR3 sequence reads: CASSANLAGVRNEQFF. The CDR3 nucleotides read TGCGCCAGCAGCGCAAACCTAGCGGGAGTACGGAATGAGCAGTTCTTC.

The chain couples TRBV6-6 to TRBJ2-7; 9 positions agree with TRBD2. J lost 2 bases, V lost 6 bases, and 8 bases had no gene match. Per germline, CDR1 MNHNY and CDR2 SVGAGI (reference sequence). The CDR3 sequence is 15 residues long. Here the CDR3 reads CASSPGEREAYEQYF. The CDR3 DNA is TGTGCCAGCAGCCCCGGGGAGCGGGAGGCCTACGAGCAGTACTTC.

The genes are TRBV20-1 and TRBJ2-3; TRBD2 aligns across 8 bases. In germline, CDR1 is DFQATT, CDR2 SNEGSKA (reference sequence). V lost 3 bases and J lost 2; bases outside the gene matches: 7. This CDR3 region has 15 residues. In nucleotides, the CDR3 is TGCAGTGCTAGTGACCGAGCGGGGGCCACAGATACGCAGTATTTT. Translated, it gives CSASDRAGATDTQYF.

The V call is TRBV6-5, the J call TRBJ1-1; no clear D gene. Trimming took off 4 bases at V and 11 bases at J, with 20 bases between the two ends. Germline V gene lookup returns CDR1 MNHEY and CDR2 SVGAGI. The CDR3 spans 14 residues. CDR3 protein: CASSSRAPGESAFF. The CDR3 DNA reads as TGTGCCAGCAGTTCACGTGCGCCCGGGGAAAGTGCTTTCTTT.

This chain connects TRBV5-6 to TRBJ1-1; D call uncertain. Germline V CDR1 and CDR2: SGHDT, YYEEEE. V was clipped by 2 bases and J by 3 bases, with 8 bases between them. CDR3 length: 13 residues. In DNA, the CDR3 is TGTGCCAGCAGCTTTCTTCTAGACACTGAAGCTTTCTTT. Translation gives CASSFLLDTEAFF.

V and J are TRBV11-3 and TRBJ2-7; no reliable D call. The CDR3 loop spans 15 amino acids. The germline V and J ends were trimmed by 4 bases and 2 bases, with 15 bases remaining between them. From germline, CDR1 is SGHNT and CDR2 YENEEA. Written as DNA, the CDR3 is TGTGCCAGCAGCTGGAGATCCGACGGAACCTACGAGCAGTACTTC. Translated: CASSWRSDGTYEQYF.

CDR3 coding DNA: TGTGCCAGCAGCTCCAGAGGGCTAGCGGGAGTGAGCGGGGAGCTGTTTTTT. It codes for CASSSRGLAGVSGELFF. The chain recombines TRBV5-4 with TRBJ2-2, with 10 bases matching TRBD2. With 3 bases clipped from V and 7 bases from J, the junction kept 12 bases outside the gene matches. The CDR3 has 17 amino acids. Germline CDR1 and CDR2: SGHNT and YYREEE (reference sequence).

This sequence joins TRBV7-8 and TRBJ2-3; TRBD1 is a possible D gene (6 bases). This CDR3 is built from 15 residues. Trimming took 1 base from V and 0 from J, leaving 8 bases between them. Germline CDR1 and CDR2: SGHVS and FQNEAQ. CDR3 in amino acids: CASSLGGPSTDTQYF. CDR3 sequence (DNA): TGTGCCAGCAGCTTAGGGGGGCCTAGCACAGATACGCAGTATTTT.

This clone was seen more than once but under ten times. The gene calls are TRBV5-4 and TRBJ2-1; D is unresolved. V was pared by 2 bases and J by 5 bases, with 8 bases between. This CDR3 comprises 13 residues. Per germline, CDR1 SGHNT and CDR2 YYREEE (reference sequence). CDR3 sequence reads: CASSFGLNNEQFF. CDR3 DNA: TGTGCCAGCAGCTTTGGCCTCAACAATGAGCAGTTCTTC.

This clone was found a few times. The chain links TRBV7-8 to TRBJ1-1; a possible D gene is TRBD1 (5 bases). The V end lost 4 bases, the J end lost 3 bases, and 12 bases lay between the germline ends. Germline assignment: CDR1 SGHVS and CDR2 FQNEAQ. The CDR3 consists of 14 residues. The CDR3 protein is CASSSTFRDTEAFF. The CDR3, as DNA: TGTGCCAGCAGCTCCACATTCAGGGACACTGAAGCTTTCTTT. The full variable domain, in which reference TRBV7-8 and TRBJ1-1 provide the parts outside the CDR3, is GAGVSQSPRYKVAKRGQDVALRCDPISGHVSLFWYQQALGQGPEFLTYFQNEAQLDKSGLPSDRFFAERPEGSVSTLKIQRTQQEDSAVYLCASSSTFRDTEAFFGQGTRLTVV.

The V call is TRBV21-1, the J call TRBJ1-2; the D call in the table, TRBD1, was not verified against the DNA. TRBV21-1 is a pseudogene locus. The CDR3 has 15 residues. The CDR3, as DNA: TGTGCCAGCAGCTGGCTAGACAGGTTTCACTATGGCTACACCTTC. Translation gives CASSWLDRFHYGYTF.

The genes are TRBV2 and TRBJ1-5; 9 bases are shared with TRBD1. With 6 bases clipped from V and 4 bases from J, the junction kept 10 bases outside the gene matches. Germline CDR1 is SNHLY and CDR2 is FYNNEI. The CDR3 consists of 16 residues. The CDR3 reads CASRGGGTGSNQPQHF. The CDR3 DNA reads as TGTGCCAGCAGGGGGGGCGGGACAGGGAGTAATCAGCCCCAGCATTTT.

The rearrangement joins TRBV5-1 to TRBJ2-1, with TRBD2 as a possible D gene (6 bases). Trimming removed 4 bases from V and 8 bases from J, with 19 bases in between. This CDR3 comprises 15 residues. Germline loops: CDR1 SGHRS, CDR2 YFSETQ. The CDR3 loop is CASSARDGGTHEQFF. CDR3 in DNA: TGCGCCAGCAGCGCCCGGGACGGAGGGACCCATGAGCAGTTCTTC. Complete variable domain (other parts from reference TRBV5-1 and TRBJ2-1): KAGVTQTPRYLIKTRGQQVTLSCSPISGHRSVSWYQQTPGQGLQFLFEYFSETQRNKGNFPGRFSGRQFSNSRSEMNVSTLELGDSALYLCASSARDGGTHEQFFGPGTRLTVL.

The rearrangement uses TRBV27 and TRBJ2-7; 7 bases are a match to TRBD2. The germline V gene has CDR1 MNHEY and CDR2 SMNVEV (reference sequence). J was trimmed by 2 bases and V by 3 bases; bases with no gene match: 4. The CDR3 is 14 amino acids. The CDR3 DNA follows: TGTGCCAGCAGTTTTTCCGGACTAGCCTACGAGCAGTACTTC. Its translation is CASSFSGLAYEQYF.

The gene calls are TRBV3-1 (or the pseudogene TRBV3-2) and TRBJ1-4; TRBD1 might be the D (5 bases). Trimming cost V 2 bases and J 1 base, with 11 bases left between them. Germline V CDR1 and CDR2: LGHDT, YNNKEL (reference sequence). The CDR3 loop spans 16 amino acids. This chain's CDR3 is CASSQKPGVTNEKLFF. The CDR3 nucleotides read TGTGCCAGCAGCCAAAAACCGGGGGTAACTAATGAAAAACTGTTTTTT.